These 27 T cell receptor beta chains share one sample of origin, sequenced in a study of T cells in Graves' hyperthyroidism and ophthalmopathy. RNA transcripts were the template for amplifying TCR beta CDR3 regions. During a first-round RT-PCR of the TCR CDR3, the HTBI primer set was used. TCRdb recomputed calls from the multiplex PCR reads with MiXCR, one row per CDR3 protein. The profile shows 300,000 to 400,000 distinct CDR3 sequences, approximately 15% of them singletons. The specimen was blood. Receptor source: a woman in her twenties or thirties with Graves' hyperthyroidism.

Note on this clonotype: A much larger clone lies one base from this, so it may be a read error. The V gene is TRBV20-1, the J gene TRBJ2-1; the D gene is possibly TRBD1 (6 bases). Germline CDR1 DFQATT, CDR2 SNEGSKA (reference sequence). CDR3 size: 13 residues. The CDR3 DNA is TGCAGTGCTCGTGAGCAGGGGTACAATGAGCCGTTCTTC. Amino acids: CSAREQGYNEPFF.

Worth noting for this clonotype: Just one base apart from a much larger clone, this may be a read error. The V and J genes are TRBV20-1 and TRBJ1-1; D is unclear. Per germline, CDR1 DFQATT and CDR2 SNEGSKA (reference sequence). V lost 1 base and J lost 4, with 10 bases in between. This CDR3 has 13 amino acids. The CDR3 here is CSARVHGVTEAFF. The CDR3, as DNA: TGCAGTGCTAGAGTTCACGGGGTCACTGAAGCTTTCTTT.

This clonotype has ten or more counts. The V call is TRBV12-3 or TRBV12-4, the J call TRBJ1-1; D remains unclear. There are 13 residues in the CDR3. Deletions cut 8 bases from V and 1 base from J, with 11 bases between. In nucleotides, the CDR3 is TGTGCCAGCCGCCAAAGCTCGAACACTGAAGCTTTCTTT. Amino acids: CASRQSSNTEAFF.

This clonotype showed up just a few times. V usage is TRBV5-1 and J usage is TRBJ2-3; no reliable D call. The CDR3 is 14 amino acids. Looked up from germline, CDR1 is SGHRS and CDR2 is YFSETQ. V was clipped by 2 bases and J by 4 bases, with 11 bases between them. DNA for the CDR3: TGCGCCAGCAGCTTTGGTGGGGTCGCAGATACGCAGTATTTT. As protein: CASSFGGVADTQYF.

The rearrangement joins TRBV5-4 to TRBJ2-5; D unresolved. Trimming cost V 0 bases and J 3 bases, with 6 bases left between them. In germline, CDR1 is SGHNT, CDR2 YYREEE (reference sequence). The CDR3 has 13 amino acids. The DNA of the CDR3 is TGTGCCAGCAGCTTGGACGCCAAAGAGACCCAGTACTTC. Translation gives CASSLDAKETQYF.

This clonotype was seen once. The CDR3 spells CASSQRDPRDEQYF. The CDR3 bases are TGTGCCAGCAGCCAAAGGGACCCAAGGGACGAGCAGTACTTC. The rearrangement joins TRBV4-2 to TRBJ2-7; the D call may be TRBD1 or TRBD2 (5 bases each). Trimming cost V 2 bases and J 5 bases, with 13 bases left between them. Germline assignment: CDR1 LGHNA and CDR2 YNFKEQ. This CDR3 spans 14 amino acids.

In its sample, this clonotype was seen many times. The chain combines TRBV4-1 with TRBJ2-3; TRBD2 might be the D (6 bases). Trimming removed 3 bases at V and 3 bases at J, with 19 bases between. The CDR3 spans 17 residues. Germline CDR1 reads MGHRA; CDR2 reads YSYEKL. The CDR3 protein is CASSQPLASSDTDTQYF. The CDR3 DNA follows: TGCGCCAGCAGCCAGCCTCTAGCGTCAAGTGATACAGATACGCAGTATTTT.

This clonotype was observed a few times. The chain links TRBV20-1 to TRBJ2-7, with a tentative D call TRBD1 (6 bases). The CDR3 length is 13 residues. V was clipped by 1 base and J by 4 bases, with 11 bases between them. CDR1 DFQATT and CDR2 SNEGSKA come from the germline V gene (reference sequence). The CDR3 region is CSARAGQAYEQYF. Written as DNA, the CDR3 is TGCAGTGCTAGAGCGGGACAAGCGTACGAGCAGTACTTC.

The V and J genes are TRBV29-1 and TRBJ2-1, with D maybe TRBD2 (5 bases). This CDR3 has 13 amino acids. CDR1 SQVTM and CDR2 ANQGSEA come from the germline V gene. V was shortened by 3 bases and J by 8 bases, with 14 bases between the two germline ends. This CDR3 reads CSVERRTLDEQFF. The CDR3 DNA sequence: TGCAGCGTTGAGCGGCGGACTTTAGATGAGCAGTTCTTC.

Comment on this clonotype: A junction end diverges from the germline sequence, so it may reflect a read error. This chain links TRBV25-1 with TRBJ1-4; TRBD1 might be the D (6 bases). The CDR3 is made up of 15 amino acids. Germline CDR1 and CDR2: MGHDK and SYGVNS. Written as DNA, the CDR3 is TGTGCCAGCAGTGAATTCGGGCAGGGGAATGAAAGACTGTTTTTT. Its translation is CASSEFGQGNERLFF.

This clonotype was counted only a few times. This chain links TRBV5-5 with TRBJ2-1; D gene uncertain. V was pared by 3 bases and J by 8 bases, with 15 bases between. Germline CDR1 and CDR2: SGHKS and YYEKEE (reference sequence). The CDR3 contains 14 residues. In DNA form, the CDR3 reads TGTGCCAGCAGCTCCCGGGCGGAGTTCGATGAGCAGTTCTTC. This sequence encodes CASSSRAEFDEQFF. The full variable domain, completed using reference TRBV5-5 and TRBJ2-1, is DAGVTQSPTHLIKTRGQQVTLRCSPISGHKSVSWYQQVLGQGPQFIFQYYEKEERGRGNFPDRFSARQFPNYSSELNVNALLLGDSALYLCASSSRAEFDEQFFGPGTRLTVL.

This clonotype has at least ten counts. The V and J genes are TRBV6-5 and TRBJ1-1; 7 positions match TRBD1. Per the germline V gene, CDR1 is MNHEY and CDR2 is SVGAGI. The CDR3 is 14 amino acids. V was pared by 2 bases and J by 8 bases, with 8 bases of the junction left unmatched. CDR3 DNA sequence: TGTGCCAGCAGTTACGACAGGGCGACGTCCGAAGCTTTCTTT. Its protein product is CASSYDRATSEAFF.

This clonotype has a handful of counts. This rearrangement joins TRBV4-2 to TRBJ2-1; the match to TRBD1 covers 11 bases. Unmatched junction bases numbered 3, after V lost 1 base and J lost 7 bases. Germline values: CDR1 LGHNA, CDR2 YNFKEQ. The CDR3 is 15 residues long. Here the CDR3 DNA reads TGTGCCAGCAGCCAAGGAGGACAGGGGGCAAATGAGCAGTTCTTC. Amino acid sequence: CASSQGGQGANEQFF.

This clonotype has a count of ten or more. The genes are TRBV7-2 and TRBJ2-3; TRBD2 agrees at 7 bases. The CDR3 has 15 residues. Germline CDR1 and CDR2: SGHTA and FQGNSA. Trimming removed 1 base from V and 6 bases from J; junction bases left unmatched: 7. CDR3 nucleotide sequence: TGTGCCAGCAGCTTAGTGGGGGGGGGTAAGGATACGCAGTATTTT. Residues: CASSLVGGGKDTQYF.

This clonotype was counted between two and nine times. V and J are TRBV6-2 or TRBV6-3 and TRBJ2-5; D ambiguous. Trimming stripped 4 bases from V and 8 bases from J, with 20 bases between. There are 15 residues in the CDR3. CDR1 and CDR2 from the germline V gene are MNHEY and SVGEGT. The chain's CDR3 is CASSWEQPAKSTQYF. For the CDR3, the DNA is TGTGCCAGCAGTTGGGAACAGCCAGCCAAGAGTACCCAGTACTTC.

This clonotype was found many times. The rearrangement uses TRBV20-1 and TRBJ2-3; no reliable D call. Trimming cost V 1 base and J 2 bases, with 13 bases left between them. CDR1 is DFQATT and CDR2 is SNEGSKA in the germline V gene (reference sequence). This CDR3 region has 15 residues. The CDR3 protein is CSARGSVLDTDTQYF. In DNA, the CDR3 is TGCAGTGCTAGAGGTAGTGTCTTGGACACAGATACGCAGTATTTT.

This clonotype was detected a few times. V is TRBV24-1 and J is TRBJ1-2; D possibly corresponds to TRBD1 (6 bases). Trimming took off 3 bases at V and 5 bases at J, with 15 bases between the two ends. The CDR3 is made up of 15 amino acids. The V gene's germline CDR1 is KGHDR and CDR2 SFDVKD. CDR3 region: CATSDPVEGVYGYTF. CDR3 nucleotides: TGTGCCACCAGTGATCCGGTGGAGGGGGTTTATGGCTACACCTTC.

This chain uses TRBV20-1 with TRBJ2-1; TRBD1 is a possible D gene (5 bases). The CDR3 length is 12 residues. Germline CDR1 and CDR2: DFQATT and SNEGSKA (reference sequence). The CDR3 DNA sequence: TGCAGCGTCGACAGCTCCTACAATGAGCAGTTCTTC. Its translation: CSVDSSYNEQFF.

This clonotype has just a few counts. This rearrangement joins TRBV19 to TRBJ1-6; D is unclear. Per germline, CDR1 LNHDA and CDR2 SQIVND (reference sequence). The CDR3 has 14 residues. V was pared by 3 bases and J by 4 bases, with 7 bases between. The CDR3 DNA sequence: TGTGCCAGTAGTATCGTGGGGTATAATTCACCCCTCCACTTT. Translated, it gives CASSIVGYNSPLHF.

This clonotype was detected ten times or more. The chain couples TRBV12-3 or TRBV12-4 to TRBJ2-7; D is perhaps TRBD2 (5 bases). The CDR3 consists of 14 residues. V lost 6 bases and J 7 bases, leaving 19 bases between the germline ends. In nucleotides, the CDR3 is TGTGCCAGCAGACGCGGACTCCGCGGAGGAGAGCAGTACTTC. Translated: CASRRGLRGGEQYF.

The chain employs TRBV19 and TRBJ1-4; D is undetermined. Germline V CDR1 and CDR2: LNHDA, SQIVND (reference sequence). V was trimmed by 3 bases and J by 5 bases, leaving 7 bases between them. There are 13 residues in the CDR3. The CDR3 sequence is CASSIALNEKLFF. In DNA form, the CDR3 reads TGTGCCAGTAGTATTGCCCTCAATGAAAAACTGTTTTTT. The variable domain in full, with the rest retrieved from reference TRBV19 and TRBJ1-4, is DGGITQSPKYLFRKEGQNVTLSCEQNLNHDAMYWYRQDPGQGLRLIYYSQIVNDFQKGDIAEGYSVSREKKESFPLTVTSAQKNPTAFYLCASSIALNEKLFFGSGTQLSVL.

This clonotype has at least ten counts. This rearrangement joins TRBV20-1 to TRBJ1-6; D is possibly TRBD1 (6 bases). The CDR3 contains 14 residues. Germline V gives CDR1 DFQATT, CDR2 SNEGSKA (reference sequence). Trimming stripped 2 bases from V and 5 bases from J, with 10 bases between. The CDR3 sequence: CSARMAGDNSPLHF. The CDR3 nucleotides are TGCAGTGCTAGAATGGCAGGGGATAATTCACCCCTCCACTTT.

This clonotype was picked up many times. This rearrangement joins TRBV29-1 to TRBJ2-3; possible D gene TRBD2, 6 bases. The CDR3 is 15 residues long. Germline-derived CDR1 and CDR2 are SQVTM and ANQGSEA. The V and J ends lost 2 bases and 4 bases respectively, with 16 bases between them. CDR3 in amino acids: CSVELVGSWADTQYF. CDR3 sequence (DNA): TGCAGCGTTGAACTGGTCGGGAGCTGGGCAGATACGCAGTATTTT.

The gene calls are TRBV5-1 and TRBJ2-2; D may correspond to TRBD1 or TRBD2 (5 bases each). Trimming cost V 7 bases and J 1 base, with 20 bases left between them. The V gene's germline CDR1 is SGHRS and CDR2 YFSETQ. CDR3 length equals 17 residues. CDR3 sequence reads: CASFGGIASKNTGELFF. The CDR3 nucleotides read TGCGCCAGCTTTGGGGGTATTGCCTCGAAGAACACCGGGGAGCTGTTTTTT.

This clonotype was seen more than once but under ten times. The gene calls are TRBV7-2 and TRBJ2-5; the D call may be TRBD1 or TRBD2 (5 bases each). The germline V gene has CDR1 SGHTA and CDR2 FQGNSA. The CDR3 contains 14 residues. Deletions cut 2 bases from V and 5 bases from J, with 12 bases between. This CDR3 is CASSLIYGAETQYF. The DNA of the CDR3 is TGTGCCAGCAGCTTAATATACGGGGCGGAGACCCAGTACTTC.

The chain employs TRBV6-2 or TRBV6-3 and TRBJ2-6; D gene uncertain. Germline V lookup: CDR1 MNHEY, CDR2 SVGEGT. The V gene lost 6 bases and the J gene lost 0 bases, with 6 bases spanning the gap. The CDR3 is made up of 14 amino acids. DNA for the CDR3: TGTGCCAGCAGCCAGCACTCTGGGGCCAACGTCCTGACTTTC. Amino acid sequence: CASSQHSGANVLTF.

This clonotype has only a few counts. This chain uses TRBV4-1 with TRBJ1-1, with D unresolved. The CDR3 is 16 residues long. Germline V gene data show CDR1 as MGHRA and CDR2 as YSYEKL. V was cut by 1 base and J by 8 bases, with 20 bases left in between. CDR3 sequence (DNA): TGCGCCAGCAGCCAAGGTGGAGGTGGGTTCTTTAGGGAAGCTTTCTTT. As protein: CASSQGGGGFFREAFF.